The 30 T cell receptor beta chains below all came from one sample that was sequenced in a study of shared clonotypes between healthy human individuals (dated by TCRdb to the early 2020s). The library was obtained by the immunoSEQ multiplex PCR assay. TCRdb mirrors the immuneACCESS table, restricted to in-frame sequences. Some clones are absent from its copies; in checked studies, under half trace to an unresolved V gene, and the reason for the others is unknown. The sample records about 2 million clones, about 95% of which are singletons. 0.85% to 1.3% of the sample is taken by the ten largest. CD8 naive samples were obtained by positive selection for CCR7 among CD45RO-negative cells, yielding a CD45RA+CCR7+ population from which TemRA cells were excluded. Sequenced sample: naive CD8+ T cells sorted from blood. The cell subset or site label here, explained by the study, means: CD45RA+CCR7+. Every receptor here comes from a man younger than 30 in good health.

About this clone itself: Other DNA sequences in this specimen translate into the identical CDR3. The gene calls are TRBV29-1 and TRBJ2-1; D is perhaps TRBD2 (5 bases). The V end was cut by 7 bases, the J end by 6 bases, with 7 bases between. The CDR3 contains 10 residues. CDR1 and CDR2 (germline): SQVTM, ANQGSEA. The CDR3 coding sequence is TGCAGCGCACTAGGCAATGAGCAGTTCTTC. It is translated as CSALGNEQFF.

The CDR3 here is CASSSVGTPSGDTQYF. The CDR3 nucleotides read TGTGCCAGCAGCTCCGTCGGGACTCCCTCGGGAGATACGCAGTATTTT. This chain links TRBV7-3 with TRBJ2-3, with D tentatively TRBD2 (6 bases). V was shortened by 4 bases and J by 5 bases, with 19 bases between the two germline ends. The CDR3 extends over 16 amino acids. The germline V gene encodes CDR1 SGHTA and CDR2 FQGTGA.

The chain couples TRBV5-6 to TRBJ1-6, with a tentative D call TRBD1 (5 bases). Trimming shortened V by 2 bases and J by 4 bases, and 13 bases separated the two germline ends. Germline lookup yields CDR1 SGHDT and CDR2 YYEEEE. This CDR3 contains 16 residues. The CDR3 here is CASSFWDAMYNSPLHF. DNA for the CDR3: TGTGCCAGCAGCTTTTGGGACGCCATGTATAATTCACCCCTCCACTTT.

The chain uses TRBV13 and TRBJ2-1; 11 bases fit TRBD1. The germline V gene encodes CDR1 PRHDT and CDR2 FYEKMQ (reference sequence). After removal of 6 bases from V and 6 bases from J, the junction contained 7 bases not matched to a gene. This CDR3 is built from 15 residues. The CDR3 here is CASSPTGTGGNEQFF. CDR3 coding DNA: TGTGCCAGCAGTCCAACCGGGACAGGGGGCAATGAGCAGTTCTTC.

About this clone: One end of the junction does not line up with germline, which may come from a read error. V gene TRBV7-7 combines with J gene TRBJ2-5, with D perhaps matching TRBD2 (6 bases). CDR1 and CDR2 from the germline V gene are SSHAT and FNYEAQ (reference sequence). This CDR3 has 16 amino acids. The DNA for the CDR3 is TGTGCTAGCAGCCCCGGGTGGCAGGGAGGCGAAGAGACCCAGTACTTC. Amino acids: CASSPGWQGGEETQYF.

The chain combines TRBV7-9 with TRBJ2-2; D is unresolved. The CDR3 is 13 residues long. Germline CDR1 is SEHNR and CDR2 is FQNEAQ (reference sequence). V shed 6 bases and J shed 5 bases, with 10 bases lying between them. CDR3 DNA sequence: TGTGCCAGCAGAGATAAGCCTACCGGGGAGCTGTTTTTT. It is translated as CASRDKPTGELFF.

J is TRBJ2-3 and V is TRBV30; 11 bases are a match to TRBD1. Per the germline V gene, CDR1 is GTSNPN and CDR2 is SVGIG (reference sequence). Losses at the gene ends were 8 bases for V and 6 bases for J; bases not matched to a gene: 7. This CDR3 is built from 13 residues. For the CDR3, the DNA is TGTGCCAGCGGCAGGACAGGGGGCGATACGCAGTATTTT. This sequence encodes CASGRTGGDTQYF.

The rearrangement links TRBV10-3 to TRBJ2-7; possible D gene TRBD1, 5 bases. The CDR3 spans 15 residues. CDR1 is ENHRY and CDR2 is SYGVKD in the germline V gene. V lost 0 bases and J 0 bases, leaving 9 bases between the germline ends. The CDR3, as DNA: TGTGCCATCAGTGAGTCGACAGAACCCTCCTACGAGCAGTACTTC. Translating it yields CAISESTEPSYEQYF.

The gene calls are TRBV4-1 and TRBJ2-5; D gene ambiguous. From germline, CDR1 is MGHRA and CDR2 YSYEKL. The V and J ends lost 4 bases and 3 bases respectively, with 12 bases between them. This CDR3 is 14 amino acids long. In DNA, the CDR3 is TGCGCCAGCAGCCGGACGGCGTTTAAAGAGACCCAGTACTTC. It is translated as CASSRTAFKETQYF.

V gene TRBV6-5 combines with J gene TRBJ2-5; 9 nucleotides agree with TRBD1. This CDR3 comprises 15 residues. V was pared by 4 bases and J by 5 bases, with 8 bases of the junction left unmatched. The germline V gene encodes CDR1 MNHEY and CDR2 SVGAGI. In DNA, the CDR3 is TGTGCCAGCAGTTCTCCCGGGACAGGGCTCGAGACCCAGTACTTC. This sequence encodes CASSSPGTGLETQYF.

The rearrangement links TRBV28 to TRBJ2-2, with D maybe TRBD2 (6 bases). Germline-derived CDR1 and CDR2 are MDHEN and SYDVKM. The CDR3 sequence is 16 residues long. The chain's CDR3 is CAQHRTPHRGTGELFF. CDR3 DNA sequence: TGTGCTCAGCATCGGACGCCCCACCGGGGGACCGGGGAGCTGTTTTTT.

J is TRBJ2-4 and V is TRBV9, with TRBD2 matching 10 bases. The J segment lost 6 bases and the V segment lost 0 bases, leaving 9 bases of the junction unmatched. Germline CDR1 reads SGDLS; CDR2 reads YYNGEE. The CDR3 sequence is 17 residues long. The CDR3 DNA reads TGTGCCAGCAGCGTAGACGCTAGCGGGGGATCAGGAAACATTCAGTACTTC. It yields the protein CASSVDASGGSGNIQYF.

The chain couples TRBV7-9 to TRBJ2-3; possibly TRBD1 or TRBD2 for D (5 bases each). V gave up 1 base and J gave up 3 bases, with 11 bases separating them. Germline CDR1 SEHNR, CDR2 FQNEAQ (reference sequence). This CDR3 spans 15 amino acids. As DNA, the CDR3 is TGTGCCAGCAGCTTAGAGGCTGAGGGGACAGATACGCAGTATTTT. This translates into CASSLEAEGTDTQYF. The variable domain in full, completed from reference TRBV7-9 and TRBJ2-3, reads DTGVSQNPRHKITKRGQNVTFRCDPISEHNRLYWYRQTLGQGPEFLTYFQNEAQLEKSRLLSDRFSAERPKGSFSTLEIQRTEQGDSAMYLCASSLEAEGTDTQYFGPGTRLTVL.

Comments on this clone: One junction end does not reproduce the germline sequence, and a read error may be involved. This sample includes further DNA sequences coding for the same CDR3. This rearrangement joins TRBV30 to TRBJ1-2; D gene uncertain. CDR1 and CDR2 (germline): GTSNPN, SVGIG (reference sequence). The CDR3 runs 17 residues. CDR3 DNA sequence: TGCGCCTGGCGGGCACCCTCCCTGGACGAGAACCTGGGGGGCTACACCTTC. Protein: CAWRAPSLDENLGGYTF.

This sequence joins TRBV27 and TRBJ2-5; a possible D gene is TRBD1 (6 bases). Per germline, CDR1 MNHEY and CDR2 SMNVEV (reference sequence). The V gene lost 5 bases and the J gene lost 1 base, with 20 bases spanning the gap. The CDR3 is made up of 17 amino acids. The CDR3 region is CASSTAWTARSQETQYF. In DNA, the CDR3 is TGTGCCAGCAGTACCGCCTGGACAGCCAGGAGCCAAGAGACCCAGTACTTC.

This chain connects TRBV4-1 to TRBJ2-2; no reliable D call. The CDR3 contains 13 residues. Germline CDR1 reads MGHRA; CDR2 reads YSYEKL. With 3 bases removed from V and 4 bases from J, the gap between germline ends came to 6 bases. The DNA of the CDR3 is TGCGCCAGCAGCCACTCAGGCACCGGGGAGCTGTTTTTT. Its protein product is CASSHSGTGELFF.

The chain has TRBV4-1 and TRBJ1-1, with a possible D match to TRBD1 (5 bases). The CDR3 loop spans 15 amino acids. In germline, CDR1 is MGHRA, CDR2 YSYEKL. V lost 1 base, J lost 5 bases, and 14 bases lay in between. CDR3 loop: CASSQAKGMVTEAFF. For the CDR3, the DNA is TGCGCCAGCAGCCAAGCGAAGGGGATGGTGACTGAAGCTTTCTTT.

The chain couples TRBV28 to TRBJ2-1; 9 bases are shared with TRBD2. Germline-derived CDR1 and CDR2 are MDHEN and SYDVKM. Trimming removed 5 bases from V and 7 bases from J; junction bases left unmatched: 9. The CDR3 contains 15 residues. The CDR3 loop reads CASSPRRREGNEQFF. CDR3 DNA sequence: TGTGCCAGCAGTCCCAGGAGGCGGGAGGGTAATGAGCAGTTCTTC.

The V call is TRBV9, the J call TRBJ1-3, with 8 bases matching TRBD1. Germline V gives CDR1 SGDLS, CDR2 YYNGEE. This CDR3 region has 16 residues. After removal of 4 bases from V and 0 bases from J, the junction contained 6 bases not matched to a gene. The CDR3 protein is CASSPRGLVSGNTIYF. CDR3 nucleotide sequence: TGTGCCAGCAGCCCCAGGGGGCTCGTCTCTGGAAACACCATATATTTT.

The chain recombines TRBV5-8 with TRBJ2-7; tentatively, D is TRBD1 or TRBD2 (5 bases each). With 0 bases removed from V and 8 bases from J, the gap between germline ends came to 12 bases. Germline loops: CDR1 SGHTS, CDR2 YDEGEE. The length of the CDR3 is 13 residues. The CDR3 loop is CASSLDGDGKQYF. For the CDR3, the DNA is TGTGCCAGCAGCTTGGACGGGGACGGGAAGCAGTACTTC.

The chain carries TRBV4-1 and TRBJ2-7, with TRBD2 matching 10 bases. The CDR3 covers 16 residues. Germline CDR1 and CDR2: MGHRA and YSYEKL. The V segment lost 1 base and the J segment 1 base; nucleotides outside the gene matches: 4. The CDR3 loop reads CASSQAQTSGSYEQYF. CDR3 in DNA: TGCGCCAGCAGCCAAGCTCAGACTAGCGGGTCCTACGAGCAGTACTTC.

The chain joins TRBV7-9 to TRBJ2-4, with TRBD1 matching 7 bases. V was clipped by 4 bases and J by 9 bases; unmatched bases: 6. The CDR3 consists of 13 residues. CDR1 SEHNR and CDR2 FQNEAQ come from the germline V gene (reference sequence). This CDR3 reads CASSSFTGVIQYF. The CDR3 nucleotides are TGTGCCAGCAGCTCCTTCACAGGGGTCATTCAGTACTTC.

This clone showed up just once. The genes are TRBV27 and TRBJ1-1, with unresolved D. The germline V gene encodes CDR1 MNHEY and CDR2 SMNVEV (reference sequence). The ends were cut back, 3 bases at V and 8 bases at J, with 13 bases in the middle. The CDR3 consists of 13 residues. The DNA of the CDR3 is TGTGCCAGCAGTTTTGGGATGGGATTGGAAGCTTTCTTT. Protein: CASSFGMGLEAFF.

The J gene is TRBJ2-5, the V gene TRBV2, with D perhaps assigned TRBD1 or TRBD2 (5 bases each). The germline V gene has CDR1 SNHLY and CDR2 FYNNEI. Trimming left V 10 bases short and J 0 bases short, with 15 bases between. The CDR3 totals 14 residues. The CDR3 DNA follows: TGTGCCACGGCCGGGGCCCTGAACCAAGAGACCCAGTACTTC. Translating gives CATAGALNQETQYF.

This clone showed up just once. The V call is TRBV4-3, the J call TRBJ2-5; 8 nucleotides align to TRBD1. Germline CDR1 reads LGHNA; CDR2 reads YSLEER. The CDR3 contains 14 residues. The V segment lost 4 bases and the J segment 5 bases; nucleotides outside the gene matches: 6. CDR3: CASSLRTGWETQYF. DNA of the CDR3: TGCGCCAGCAGCCTACGGACAGGGTGGGAGACCCAGTACTTC.

The CDR3 nucleotides read TGCGCCAGCAGCTTGGTTGACGACCATGAGCAGTTCTTC. Translation gives CASSLVDDHEQFF. The chain joins TRBV5-1 to TRBJ2-1; D is unclear. Germline values: CDR1 SGHRS, CDR2 YFSETQ. Between the trimmed V and J ends, which lost 0 bases and 8 bases, there was a span of 9 bases. CDR3 length equals 13 residues.

Note on this clone: The same CDR3 also results from other DNA sequences found in this sample. This chain uses TRBV5-1 with TRBJ2-3; D remains ambiguous. The CDR3 extends over 14 amino acids. Germline CDR1 SGHRS, CDR2 YFSETQ. Trimming took off 0 bases at V and 3 bases at J, with 8 bases between the two ends. The CDR3 coding sequence is TGCGCCAGCAGCTTGGATGGCAGTACAGATACGCAGTATTTT. It yields the protein CASSLDGSTDTQYF.

J is TRBJ2-3 and V is TRBV4-1; D may be TRBD1 or TRBD2 (5 bases each). CDR3 size: 16 residues. Trimming took 1 base from V and 1 from J, leaving 12 bases between them. Germline V CDR1 and CDR2: MGHRA, YSYEKL. The CDR3 DNA is TGCGCCAGCAGCCAAGGAGAGAGAGGGGGCACAGATACGCAGTATTTT. It translates to CASSQGERGGTDTQYF.

Remarks on this clone: Other DNA sequences in the sample encode the same CDR3. J is TRBJ2-7 and V is TRBV27, with 7 bases that match TRBD2. The CDR3 length is 16 residues. Per germline, CDR1 MNHEY and CDR2 SMNVEV (reference sequence). Trimming took 0 bases from V and 3 from J; bases not matched to a gene: 8. CDR3 in amino acids: CASSLSRGTISYEQYF. As DNA, the CDR3 is TGTGCCAGCAGTTTATCGAGAGGGACTATAAGCTACGAGCAGTACTTC.

The chain uses TRBV10-1 and TRBJ2-2; possibly TRBD1 or TRBD2 for D (6 bases each). Germline CDR1 WNHNN, CDR2 SYGVQD (reference sequence). The germline V and J ends were trimmed by 6 bases and 5 bases, with 19 bases remaining between them. The CDR3 runs 16 residues. Here the CDR3 reads CASRGYGGVFTGELFF. DNA of the CDR3: TGCGCCAGCAGGGGGTACGGGGGCGTTTTTACCGGGGAGCTGTTTTTT.